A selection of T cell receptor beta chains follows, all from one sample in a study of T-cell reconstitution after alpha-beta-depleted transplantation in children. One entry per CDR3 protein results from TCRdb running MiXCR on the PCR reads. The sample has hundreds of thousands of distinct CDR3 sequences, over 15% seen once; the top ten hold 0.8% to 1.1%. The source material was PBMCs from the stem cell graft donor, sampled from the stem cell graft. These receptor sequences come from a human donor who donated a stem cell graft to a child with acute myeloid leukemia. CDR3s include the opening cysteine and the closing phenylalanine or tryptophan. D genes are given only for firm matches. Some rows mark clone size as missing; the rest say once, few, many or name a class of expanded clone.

cdr3_nt: TGTGCCAGCAGTGAATCGGAAAGGCCTTCCTACGAGCAGTACTTC; cdr3_aa: CASSESERPSYEQYF; d_call: -; v_call: TRBV25-1; j_call: TRBJ2-7; clone_size: many
cdr3_nt: TGTGCCAGCCAGTTAGGGACAGGGTTGTCACCCCTCCACTTT; cdr3_aa: CASQLGTGLSPLHF; d_call: TRBD1; v_call: TRBV10-3; j_call: TRBJ1-6; clone_size: many
cdr3_nt: TGTGCCATCAGTGAGCCCATAGCGGAAGAGACCCAGTACTTC; cdr3_aa: CAISEPIAEETQYF; d_call: -; v_call: TRBV10-3; j_call: TRBJ2-5; clone_size: many
cdr3_nt: TGTGCCATCAGTGGGACAGGGGCGGCCTACGAGCAGTACTTC; cdr3_aa: CAISGTGAAYEQYF; d_call: TRBD1; v_call: TRBV10-3; j_call: TRBJ2-7; clone_size: few
cdr3_nt: TGCGCCAGCAGCTTGGTCGCAGGGATGGTCTCCTACAATGAGCAGTTCTTC; cdr3_aa: CASSLVAGMVSYNEQFF; d_call: -; v_call: TRBV5-1; j_call: TRBJ2-1; clone_size: -
cdr3_nt: TGCAGTGCTAGTCGCGCGAACACCGGGGAGCTGTTTTTT; cdr3_aa: CSASRANTGELFF; d_call: -; v_call: TRBV20-1; j_call: TRBJ2-2; clone_size: many
cdr3_nt: TGTGCCACCAGTGATTCGGAGAACACTGAAGCTTTCTTT; cdr3_aa: CATSDSENTEAFF; d_call: -; v_call: TRBV24-1; j_call: TRBJ1-1; clone_size: -
cdr3_nt: TGCAGTGCTAGAGGGCCGATGAACACCGGGGAGCTGTTTTTT; cdr3_aa: CSARGPMNTGELFF; d_call: -; v_call: TRBV20-1; j_call: TRBJ2-2; clone_size: -
cdr3_nt: TGCGCCAGCAGCTTGGGGCCCGCCGCAGGTCCCCAGCATTTT; cdr3_aa: CASSLGPAAGPQHF; d_call: -; v_call: TRBV5-1; j_call: TRBJ1-5; clone_size: few
cdr3_nt: TGTGCCAGCAGCTTACAGGGTTACGAGGAGACCCAGTACTTC; cdr3_aa: CASSLQGYEETQYF; d_call: -; v_call: TRBV7-6; j_call: TRBJ2-5; clone_size: few
cdr3_nt: TGCGCCAGCAACATGGACACAGATACGCAGTATTTT; cdr3_aa: CASNMDTDTQYF; d_call: -; v_call: TRBV5-1; j_call: TRBJ2-3; clone_size: -
cdr3_nt: TGTGCCAGCAGCTTAGAAGGGCTGACTGAAGCTTTCTTT; cdr3_aa: CASSLEGLTEAFF; d_call: -; v_call: TRBV7-2; j_call: TRBJ1-1; clone_size: many
cdr3_nt: TGTGCCAGCAGCTTACCCGGGACAGTCTACAATGAGCAGTTCTTC; cdr3_aa: CASSLPGTVYNEQFF; d_call: TRBD1; v_call: TRBV7-2; j_call: TRBJ2-1; clone_size: few
cdr3_nt: TGTGCCAGCAGCTTACGAGGTCGGGGGGAATTCTTC; cdr3_aa: CASSLRGRGEFF; d_call: TRBD2; v_call: TRBV5-6; j_call: TRBJ2-1; clone_size: few
cdr3_nt: TGCAGTGCTAGCTCCTCCGGGACGGAGCTCCATAATTCACCCCTCCACTTT; cdr3_aa: CSASSSGTELHNSPLHF; d_call: -; v_call: TRBV20-1; j_call: TRBJ1-6; clone_size: few
cdr3_nt: TGTGCCAGCAGTTTAGATTTCGGTTCCTACGAGCAGTACTTC; cdr3_aa: CASSLDFGSYEQYF; d_call: -; v_call: TRBV27; j_call: TRBJ2-7; clone_size: -
cdr3_nt: TGCAGTGCTAGAGATTTCGCAGTTGGGATAAATCAGCCCCAGCATTTT; cdr3_aa: CSARDFAVGINQPQHF; d_call: -; v_call: TRBV20-1; j_call: TRBJ1-5; clone_size: many
cdr3_nt: TGTGCCAGCAGAACTCAAGATAATGAAAAACTGTTTTTT; cdr3_aa: CASRTQDNEKLFF; d_call: -; v_call: TRBV28; j_call: TRBJ1-4; clone_size: few
cdr3_nt: TGTGCCAGCAGCTTTGGGACAGGGGGCGCCGAGCAGTACTTC; cdr3_aa: CASSFGTGGAEQYF; d_call: TRBD1; v_call: TRBV7-8; j_call: TRBJ2-7; clone_size: few
cdr3_nt: TGTGCCAGGGGCCCTGGGCTCGGAACCACCTACGAGCAGTACTTC; cdr3_aa: CARGPGLGTTYEQYF; d_call: -; v_call: TRBV5-2; j_call: TRBJ2-7; clone_size: -
cdr3_nt: TGCGCCAGCAGCCGAACATTTCGGGACCCTTACAATGAGCAGTTCTTC; cdr3_aa: CASSRTFRDPYNEQFF; d_call: -; v_call: TRBV4-1; j_call: TRBJ2-1; clone_size: few
cdr3_nt: TGTGCCAGCAGTCTCCCCATCGACAGGGGGATTGAAGCTTTCTTT; cdr3_aa: CASSLPIDRGIEAFF; d_call: TRBD1; v_call: TRBV12-3/TRBV12-4; j_call: TRBJ1-1; clone_size: -
cdr3_nt: TGTGCCAGCAGCTTTCTCCCGGGGGATACGCAGTATTTT; cdr3_aa: CASSFLPGDTQYF; d_call: -; v_call: TRBV7-3; j_call: TRBJ2-3; clone_size: -
cdr3_nt: TGTGCCAGCAGCTTGGACCTAGGGAGGTACAATGAGCAGTTCTTC; cdr3_aa: CASSLDLGRYNEQFF; d_call: -; v_call: TRBV7-9; j_call: TRBJ2-1; clone_size: many
cdr3_nt: TGCAGTGCTAGACAGACAGGGGGTCCAATGAACACTGAAGCTTTCTTT; cdr3_aa: CSARQTGGPMNTEAFF; d_call: TRBD1; v_call: TRBV20-1; j_call: TRBJ1-1; clone_size: many
cdr3_nt: TGTGCCAGCAGTTTCTGGACAGGAGCCTTCCAAGAGACCCAGTACTTC; cdr3_aa: CASSFWTGAFQETQYF; d_call: TRBD1; v_call: TRBV6-2/TRBV6-3; j_call: TRBJ2-5; clone_size: -
cdr3_nt: TGTGCCAGCAGCCACGCCCGCCCATTTTATGGCTACACCTTC; cdr3_aa: CASSHARPFYGYTF; d_call: -; v_call: TRBV12-3/TRBV12-4; j_call: TRBJ1-2; clone_size: many
cdr3_nt: TGTGCCAGCACCAACCTGGCGGGCCCAGATACGCAGTATTTT; cdr3_aa: CASTNLAGPDTQYF; d_call: -; v_call: TRBV7-9; j_call: TRBJ2-3; clone_size: few
cdr3_nt: TGCAGCGTCCTGGGCCGTTCCAACACTGAAGCTTTCTTT; cdr3_aa: CSVLGRSNTEAFF; d_call: -; v_call: TRBV29-1; j_call: TRBJ1-1; clone_size: many
cdr3_nt: TGTGCCAGCTCACTGGGGAGGGTAGCTTTCTTT; cdr3_aa: CASSLGRVAFF; d_call: -; v_call: TRBV6-5; j_call: TRBJ1-1; clone_size: many
cdr3_nt: TGCAGTGCTAGACCACCAGTCAATCAGCCCCAGCATTTT; cdr3_aa: CSARPPVNQPQHF; d_call: -; v_call: TRBV20-1; j_call: TRBJ1-5; clone_size: many
cdr3_nt: TGCAGCGTACCTCTCGGGGACAGTTTTTACAATGAGCAGTTCTTC; cdr3_aa: CSVPLGDSFYNEQFF; d_call: TRBD1; v_call: TRBV29-1; j_call: TRBJ2-1; clone_size: many
cdr3_nt: TGCGCCAGCAGCCAAGGACTAATGAGCTCCTACGAGCAGTACTTC; cdr3_aa: CASSQGLMSSYEQYF; d_call: -; v_call: TRBV4-3; j_call: TRBJ2-7; clone_size: many
cdr3_nt: TGCGCCAGCAGCGGTGGCTTCAGCGGGGTCGCAGGGGAGCAGTTCTTC; cdr3_aa: CASSGGFSGVAGEQFF; d_call: TRBD2; v_call: TRBV10-1; j_call: TRBJ2-1; clone_size: few
cdr3_nt: TGTGCCACCAGCAGAGACGGGGGAAATTCACCCCTCCACTTT; cdr3_aa: CATSRDGGNSPLHF; d_call: -; v_call: TRBV15; j_call: TRBJ1-6; clone_size: few
cdr3_nt: TGTGCCAGCAGCTTAACGGAGGGCTCCTATAATTCACCCCTCCACTTT; cdr3_aa: CASSLTEGSYNSPLHF; d_call: -; v_call: TRBV7-2; j_call: TRBJ1-6; clone_size: -
cdr3_nt: TGCAGTGCTAGAGGACTAGCGGGGGGGCCAGATACGCAGTATTTT; cdr3_aa: CSARGLAGGPDTQYF; d_call: TRBD2; v_call: TRBV20-1; j_call: TRBJ2-3; clone_size: few
cdr3_nt: TGCAGTGCCCGGGACAGCCTCCGCTACGAGCAGTACTTC; cdr3_aa: CSARDSLRYEQYF; d_call: TRBD1; v_call: TRBV20-1; j_call: TRBJ2-7; clone_size: few
cdr3_nt: TGCAGTGCTACGGGACAGGGAGGAGAAAAACTGTTTTTT; cdr3_aa: CSATGQGGEKLFF; d_call: TRBD1; v_call: TRBV20-1; j_call: TRBJ1-4; clone_size: many
cdr3_nt: TGTGCCAGCAGTTATGGACTAGCGGGCTACAATGAGCAGTTCTTC; cdr3_aa: CASSYGLAGYNEQFF; d_call: TRBD2; v_call: TRBV6-5; j_call: TRBJ2-1; clone_size: many
cdr3_nt: TGCGCCAGCAGCCAGGGACAGTCGGTCACTGAAGCTTTCTTT; cdr3_aa: CASSQGQSVTEAFF; d_call: TRBD1; v_call: TRBV4-3; j_call: TRBJ1-1; clone_size: many